This entry lists 2 T cell receptor beta chains sequenced from one sample in a study of shared clonotypes between healthy human individuals. Sequencing was performed with immunoSEQ multiplex PCR; in TCRdb, only in-frame clones are kept and a portion is missing. The sample shows about 2.3 million clones, less than 95% of them seen only once. Specimen: naive CD4+ T cells from PBMCs. Regarding subset: CD45RA+ positively selected. All receptors come from a man aged 18 to 29 in good health. Some clones in this sample may be carry-over from other donors' samples.

J is TRBJ1-1 and V is TRBV5-1; 8 nucleotides align to TRBD1. Germline V gives CDR1 SGHRS, CDR2 YFSETQ. The V and J ends lost 2 bases and 5 bases, in that order; junction bases with no gene match: 8. CDR3 length: 15 residues. CDR3 DNA sequence: TGCGCCAGCAGCTTTACAGGGGGAAGTGAAACTGAAGCTTTCTTT. Translating it yields CASSFTGGSETEAFF.

This chain connects TRBV7-8 to TRBJ1-5; tentative D call: TRBD1 (5 bases). The germline CDR1 and CDR2 sequences are SGHVS and FQNEAQ. This CDR3 comprises 15 residues. V dropped 2 bases and J dropped 4 bases, with 12 bases sitting between them. The CDR3 here is CASSLSSGGNQPQHF. CDR3 in DNA: TGTGCCAGCAGCTTAAGTTCGGGGGGGAATCAGCCCCAGCATTTT.